The 20 T cell receptor beta chains below all came from one sample that was sequenced in a study of pediatric ulcerative colitis. Assay: immunoSEQ multiplex PCR; the TCRdb copy retains only in-frame clones and omits some. In the table there are 55,000 to 65,000 clones, over 70% of which are singletons. The source material was blood. These receptors originate from a boy younger than 18 with moderate ulcerative colitis.

The chain uses TRBV7-2 and TRBJ1-1; unclear D gene. The CDR3 runs 11 residues. V dropped 1 base and J dropped 5 bases, with 2 bases sitting between them. The V gene's germline CDR1 is SGHTA and CDR2 FQGNSA. The CDR3 reads CASSLGTEAFF. The CDR3 DNA is TGTGCCAGCAGCTTAGGAACTGAAGCTTTCTTT. The whole variable domain, filled in from reference TRBV7-2 and TRBJ1-1, reads GAGVSQSPSNKVTEKGKDVELRCDPISGHTALYWYRQSLGQGLEFLIYFQGNSAPDKSGLPSDRFSAERTGGSVSTLTIQRTQQEDSAVYLCASSLGTEAFFGQGTRLTVV.

This chain uses TRBV7-3 with TRBJ2-3, with 7 bases matching TRBD1. Germline assignment: CDR1 SGHTA and CDR2 FQGTGA. Trimming took 2 bases from V and 5 from J; bases not matched to a gene: 7. This CDR3 spans 15 amino acids. The CDR3: CASSLWDSGRDTQYF. CDR3 DNA sequence: TGTGCCAGCAGCTTATGGGACAGTGGAAGAGATACGCAGTATTTT.

This clone has just one count. The rearrangement links TRBV5-1 to TRBJ2-7, with 7 bases matching TRBD1. Germline assignment: CDR1 SGHRS and CDR2 YFSETQ. V dropped 0 bases and J dropped 3; count of bases not matched to a gene: 6. The CDR3 runs to 15 residues. CDR3 amino acids: CASSLVQGVNYEQYF. The CDR3, as DNA: TGCGCCAGCAGCTTGGTCCAGGGGGTTAACTACGAGCAGTACTTC. Filled out from reference TRBV5-1 and TRBJ2-7, the complete variable domain reads KAGVTQTPRYLIKTRGQQVTLSCSPISGHRSVSWYQQTPGQGLQFLFEYFSETQRNKGNFPGRFSGRQFSNSRSEMNVSTLELGDSALYLCASSLVQGVNYEQYFGPGTRLTVT.

The CDR3 is CASSFTRPGGNEKLFF. The CDR3 region has the DNA TGCGCCAGCAGCTTTACAAGACCCGGAGGTAATGAAAAACTGTTTTTT. The V call is TRBV5-1, the J call TRBJ1-4; no definite D call. The CDR3 loop spans 16 amino acids. Between the trimmed V and J ends, which lost 2 bases and 4 bases, there was a span of 15 bases. The germline V gene encodes CDR1 SGHRS and CDR2 YFSETQ.

The V and J genes are TRBV5-1 and TRBJ2-1; D ambiguous. Per the germline V gene, CDR1 is SGHRS and CDR2 is YFSETQ. The CDR3 runs 15 residues. V shed 1 base and J shed 0 bases, with 8 bases lying between them. DNA for the CDR3: TGCGCCAGCAGCTTGATCCAGAGCTCCTACAATGAGCAGTTCTTC. It translates to CASSLIQSSYNEQFF.

The V call is TRBV9, the J call TRBJ2-2; D is perhaps TRBD2 (6 bases). The germline gives CDR1 SGDLS, CDR2 YYNGEE. The V end lost 5 bases, the J end lost 0 bases, and 14 bases lay between the germline ends. This CDR3 spans 16 amino acids. For the CDR3, the DNA is TGTGCCAGCAGGCGAGAACTAGCAGCGAACACCGGGGAGCTGTTTTTT. It translates to CASRRELAANTGELFF.

V and J are TRBV4-1 and TRBJ2-1, with TRBD2 matching over 15 bases. V was pared by 1 base and J by 2 bases, with 0 bases of the junction left unmatched. Germline V gene data show CDR1 as MGHRA and CDR2 as YSYEKL. This CDR3 region has 17 residues. CDR3: CASSQGTSGGAYNEQFF. In DNA, the CDR3 is TGCGCCAGCAGCCAAGGGACTAGCGGGGGGGCCTACAATGAGCAGTTCTTC.

The chain is built from TRBV30 and TRBJ2-6; no firm D call. The V end was cut by 4 bases, the J end by 5 bases, with 21 bases between. Per the germline V gene, CDR1 is GTSNPN and CDR2 is SVGIG (reference sequence). The CDR3 spans 17 residues. The DNA for the CDR3 is TGTGCCTGGACCAGACTCGCTCCCCTTGGTCGGGCCAACGTCCTGACTTTC. This sequence encodes CAWTRLAPLGRANVLTF.

The rearrangement links TRBV19 to TRBJ2-7, with D perhaps TRBD2 (6 bases). The CDR3 loop spans 16 amino acids. The V gene's germline CDR1 is LNHDA and CDR2 SQIVND (reference sequence). Trimming stripped 6 bases from V and 7 bases from J, with 25 bases between. The CDR3 region is CASRLTGTPKTGEQYF. CDR3 sequence (DNA): TGTGCCAGTAGGCTAACCGGGACTCCAAAGACGGGGGAGCAGTACTTC.

This chain uses TRBV18 with TRBJ2-2, with D unclear. V lost 3 bases and J lost 5, with 10 bases in between. The CDR3 loop spans 14 amino acids. Germline V CDR1 and CDR2: KGHSH, LQKENI. The CDR3 protein is CASSPGSLTGELFF. The DNA of the CDR3 is TGTGCCAGCTCACCTGGAAGCCTGACCGGGGAGCTGTTTTTT.

The V call is TRBV7-2, the J call TRBJ2-5, with D maybe TRBD2 (7 bases). Looked up from germline, CDR1 is SGHTA and CDR2 is FQGNSA. The V and J ends lost 6 bases and 5 bases respectively, with 19 bases between them. There are 15 residues in the CDR3. The CDR3 region has the DNA TGTGCCAGCAGTCTGGGGGCGGGAGCGGCGGAGACCCAGTACTTC. The encoded protein is CASSLGAGAAETQYF.

The CDR3 DNA reads as TGTGCCAGCAGCACCGGGACTAGCGTAGAGACCCAGTACTTC. Translated, it gives CASSTGTSVETQYF. The V and J genes are TRBV5-4 and TRBJ2-5, with 10 bases identical to TRBD2. Losses at the gene ends were 4 bases for V and 4 bases for J; bases not matched to a gene: 4. The CDR3 consists of 14 residues. Germline V lookup: CDR1 SGHNT, CDR2 YYREEE (reference sequence).

The gene calls are TRBV5-5 and TRBJ1-2; TRBD1 is a possible D gene (6 bases). This CDR3 region has 15 residues. Trimming took 0 bases from V and 3 from J, leaving 12 bases between them. Germline V lookup: CDR1 SGHKS, CDR2 YYEKEE (reference sequence). The CDR3 here is CASSLEGVPYYGYTF. In nucleotides, the CDR3 is TGTGCCAGCAGCTTGGAGGGGGTCCCTTACTATGGCTACACCTTC.

J is TRBJ1-6 and V is TRBV5-1; perhaps TRBD1 as D (5 bases). The CDR3 is made up of 16 amino acids. Germline-derived CDR1 and CDR2 are SGHRS and YFSETQ. Trimming cost V 4 bases and J 10 bases, with 21 bases left between them. The CDR3 here is CASSPSMARVISPLHF. CDR3 DNA: TGCGCCAGCAGCCCGAGCATGGCCAGGGTAATCTCACCCCTCCACTTT.

This chain links TRBV25-1 with TRBJ1-1; D gene unclear. CDR3 length equals 15 residues. The germline CDR1 and CDR2 sequences are MGHDK and SYGVNS. Trimming took 0 bases from V and 2 from J, leaving 10 bases between them. CDR3: CASSEYSGGNTEAFF. The DNA of the CDR3 is TGTGCCAGCAGTGAATATTCCGGAGGCAACACTGAAGCTTTCTTT.

The CDR3 protein is CAIGQNTGELFF. In DNA, the CDR3 is TGTGCCATAGGGCAGAACACCGGGGAGCTGTTTTTT. The chain is built from TRBV15 and TRBJ2-2; D is unresolved. Germline loops: CDR1 LNHNV, CDR2 YYDKDF (reference sequence). V shed 10 bases and J shed 1 base, with 7 bases lying between them. This CDR3 is 12 amino acids long. The whole variable domain, filled in from reference TRBV15 and TRBJ2-2, reads DAMVIQNPRYQVTQFGKPVTLSCSQTLNHNVMYWYQQKSSQAPKLLFHYYDKDFNNEADTPDNFQSRRPNTSFCFLDIRSPGLGDTAMYLCAIGQNTGELFFGEGSRLTVL.

This sequence joins TRBV7-9 and TRBJ2-7; 7 bases map to TRBD1. Germline V CDR1 and CDR2: SEHNR, FQNEAQ (reference sequence). This CDR3 is 14 amino acids long. Trimming removed 4 bases from V and 4 bases from J; junction bases left unmatched: 7. In nucleotides, the CDR3 is TGTGCCAGCAGCTCAACCGACAGGGCTTACGAGCAGTACTTC. Its translation is CASSSTDRAYEQYF.

This sequence joins TRBV28 and TRBJ2-1; 7 nucleotides align to TRBD1. Germline lookup yields CDR1 MDHEN and CDR2 SYDVKM. V lost 5 bases to trimming and J lost 2 bases; unmatched junction nucleotides: 12. The CDR3 is 17 amino acids. CDR3 sequence (DNA): TGTGCCAGCAGTGCCTCATCGACAGGGCGGACCTACAATGAGCAGTTCTTC. Its translation: CASSASSTGRTYNEQFF.

V usage is TRBV7-3 and J usage is TRBJ2-7; TRBD2 aligns across 12 bases. The trim removed 5 bases at V and 2 bases at J, leaving 4 bases unmatched. CDR1 and CDR2 (germline): SGHTA, FQGTGA. The CDR3 is made up of 15 amino acids. The CDR3 nucleotides are TGTGCCAGCAGCGCTAGCGGGGGGGTGCCCTACGAGCAGTACTTC. Its protein product is CASSASGGVPYEQYF.

This chain uses TRBV6-5 with TRBJ2-2; D gene ambiguous. CDR1 and CDR2 (germline): MNHEY, SVGAGI. V was clipped by 3 bases and J by 10 bases, with 12 bases between them. The CDR3 runs 13 residues. In nucleotides, the CDR3 is TGTGCCAGCAGTTATCCTGGGATCTCGGAGCTGTTTTTT. It encodes CASSYPGISELFF.